This TCR beta chain was profiled in a study of Ad26.COV2.S vaccination and SARS-CoV-2 variants. Repertoires were generated with immunoSEQ multiplex PCR, while TCRdb's copy carries only in-frame clones and drops some. This table has around 300,000 clones, 80% to 90% appearing once. The sample holds a few counts of this clone. The antigen is unknown. Treatment denoted: over 15 received Ad26.COV2.S at low or high dose, single or two shots; roughly 5 received placebo; per-sample allocation not given. Day 63 following the first vaccine or placebo injection was when the samples were taken. A Boston adult aged 18-55 years was the donor. Participants' vaccine, an Ad26 vector, delivered Wuhan-strain SARS-CoV-2 spike. The ends lost 6 bases at V and 4 bases at J; junction bases unmatched: 5. Germline V gene data show CDR1 as SQVTM and CDR2 as ANQGSEA. The CDR3 spans 14 residues. Regarding the study as a whole: Vaccinees displayed broader spike-specific TCR repertoires than placebo recipients. Once vaccination had occurred, spike-specific CD8+ and CD4+ T cell responses reportedly showed substantial breadth.

The sample in question was peripheral blood, obtained in a trial of Ad26.COV2.S vaccine versus placebo. This sequence was found in a person aged 18 to 65 who received the Ad26.COV2.S COVID-19 vaccine or a placebo. The rearrangement links TRBV29-1 to TRBJ2-1; 11 bases line up with TRBD2. CDR3 sequence: CSVVGLAEYNEQFF. The CDR3 region has the DNA TGCAGCGTAGTGGGACTAGCGGAATACAATGAGCAGTTCTTC.